These 2 T cell receptor beta chains were sequenced from one sample in a study of blood T cell repertoires in COVID-19. The method was immunoSEQ multiplex PCR; TCRdb's version includes in-frame clones alone and lacks a portion of them. This table holds about 440,000 clones, approximately 90% found once. Source material: PBMCs or T cells enriched from blood (not recorded which). The receptor set was obtained from a woman between 18 and 29 years old with acute COVID-19.

The chain has TRBV19 and TRBJ2-7; unclear D gene. CDR3 length: 18 amino acids. Trimming removed 1 base from V and 0 bases from J, with 19 bases in between. The germline gives CDR1 LNHDA, CDR2 SQIVND (reference sequence). The CDR3 loop reads CASSIAYSSSLSSYEQYF. The CDR3 nucleotides are TGTGCCAGTAGTATAGCTTATTCTTCGTCTCTCAGCTCCTACGAGCAGTACTTC.

In nucleotides, the CDR3 is TGTGCCAGCAGCCGGGTGGAGACGTCCTACAATGAGCAGTTCTTC. Translated: CASSRVETSYNEQFF. The gene calls are TRBV7-8 and TRBJ2-1; D is unclear. CDR3 length: 15 amino acids. Trimming removed 5 bases at V and 1 base at J, with 12 bases between. Germline values: CDR1 SGHVS, CDR2 FQNEAQ.